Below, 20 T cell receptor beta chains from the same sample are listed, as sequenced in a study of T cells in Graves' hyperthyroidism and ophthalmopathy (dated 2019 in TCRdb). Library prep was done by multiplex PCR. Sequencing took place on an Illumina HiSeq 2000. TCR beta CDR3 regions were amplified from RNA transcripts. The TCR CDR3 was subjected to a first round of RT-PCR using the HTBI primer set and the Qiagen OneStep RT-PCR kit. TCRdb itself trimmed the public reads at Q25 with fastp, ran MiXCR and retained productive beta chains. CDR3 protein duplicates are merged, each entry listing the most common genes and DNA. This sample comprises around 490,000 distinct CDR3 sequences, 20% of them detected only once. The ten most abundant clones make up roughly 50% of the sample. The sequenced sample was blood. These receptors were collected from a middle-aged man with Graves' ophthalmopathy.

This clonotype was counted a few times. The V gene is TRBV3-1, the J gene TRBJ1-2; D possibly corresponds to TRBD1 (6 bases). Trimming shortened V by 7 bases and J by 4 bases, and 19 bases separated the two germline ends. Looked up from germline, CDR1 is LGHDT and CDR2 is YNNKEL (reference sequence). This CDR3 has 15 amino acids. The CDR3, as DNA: TGTGCCAGCAAAGAGGGACACTCAAACCTCTATGGCTACACCTTC. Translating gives CASKEGHSNLYGYTF.

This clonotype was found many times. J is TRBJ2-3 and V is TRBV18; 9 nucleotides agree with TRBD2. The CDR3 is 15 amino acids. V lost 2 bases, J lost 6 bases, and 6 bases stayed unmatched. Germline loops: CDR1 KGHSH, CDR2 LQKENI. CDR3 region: CASSPGAGGSDTQYF. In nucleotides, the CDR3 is TGTGCCAGCTCACCAGGAGCGGGGGGTTCGGATACGCAGTATTTT.

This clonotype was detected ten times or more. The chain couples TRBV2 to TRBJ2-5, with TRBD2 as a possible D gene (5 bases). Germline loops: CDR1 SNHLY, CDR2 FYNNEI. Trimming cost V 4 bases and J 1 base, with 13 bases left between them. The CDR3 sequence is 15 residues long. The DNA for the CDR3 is TGTGCCAGCAGTGGATCAAGCGGCCGCCAAGAGACCCAGTACTTC. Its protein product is CASSGSSGRQETQYF.

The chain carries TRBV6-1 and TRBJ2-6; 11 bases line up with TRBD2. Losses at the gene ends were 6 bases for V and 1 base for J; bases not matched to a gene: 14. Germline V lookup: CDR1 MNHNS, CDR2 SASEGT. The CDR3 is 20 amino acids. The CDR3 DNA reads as TGTGCCAGCAGCCCGGTGGGGCTAGCGGGAGGCATTTCTGGGGCCAACGTCCTGACTTTC. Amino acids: CASSPVGLAGGISGANVLTF.

The CDR3 here is CASRRLAGGHGELFF. CDR3 sequence (DNA): TGTGCCAGTAGGAGGCTAGCGGGGGGACACGGGGAGCTGTTTTTT. V and J are TRBV19 and TRBJ2-2, with 11 bases lining up with TRBD2. The CDR3 spans 15 residues. V lost 6 bases to trimming and J lost 7 bases; unmatched junction nucleotides: 7. Germline CDR1 reads LNHDA; CDR2 reads SQIVND (reference sequence).

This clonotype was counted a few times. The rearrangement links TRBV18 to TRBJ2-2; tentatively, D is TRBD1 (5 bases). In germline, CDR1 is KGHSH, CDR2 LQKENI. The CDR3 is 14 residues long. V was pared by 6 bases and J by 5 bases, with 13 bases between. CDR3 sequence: CASSRRQGTGELFF. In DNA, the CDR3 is TGTGCCAGCTCCCGGCGGCAGGGAACCGGGGAGCTGTTTTTT.

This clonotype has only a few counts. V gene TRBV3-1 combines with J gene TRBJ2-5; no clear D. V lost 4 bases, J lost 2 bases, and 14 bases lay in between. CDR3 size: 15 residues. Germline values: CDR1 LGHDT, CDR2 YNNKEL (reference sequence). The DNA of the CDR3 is TGTGCCAGCAGCCTAGGCCCAGGACGGCAAGAGACCCAGTACTTC. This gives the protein CASSLGPGRQETQYF.

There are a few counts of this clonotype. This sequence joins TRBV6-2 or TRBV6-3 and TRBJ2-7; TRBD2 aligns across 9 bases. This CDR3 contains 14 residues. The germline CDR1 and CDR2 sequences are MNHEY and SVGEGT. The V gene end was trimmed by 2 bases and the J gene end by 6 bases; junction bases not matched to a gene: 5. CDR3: CASSYRGGDTEQYF. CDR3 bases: TGTGCCAGCAGTTACCGCGGGGGGGATACCGAGCAGTACTTC.

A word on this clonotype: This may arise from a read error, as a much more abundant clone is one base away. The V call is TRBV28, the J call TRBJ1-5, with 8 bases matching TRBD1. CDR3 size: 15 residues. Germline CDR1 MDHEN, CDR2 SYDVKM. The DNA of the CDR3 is TGTGCCAGCAGCTTGCAGGGGGCGAGCAATCAGCCCCGGCATTTT. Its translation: CASSLQGASNQPRHF.

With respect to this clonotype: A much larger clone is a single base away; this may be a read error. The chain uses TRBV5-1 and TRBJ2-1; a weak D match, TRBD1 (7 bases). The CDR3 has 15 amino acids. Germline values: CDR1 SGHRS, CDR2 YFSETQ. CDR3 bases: TGCGCCAGCAGCTTGGATCAGGGGGGTTACAATGAGCGGTTCTTC. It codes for CASSLDQGGYNERFF.

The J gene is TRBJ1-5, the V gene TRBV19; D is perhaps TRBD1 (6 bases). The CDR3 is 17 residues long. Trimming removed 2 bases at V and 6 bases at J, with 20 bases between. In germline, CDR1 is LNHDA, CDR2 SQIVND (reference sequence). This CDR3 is CASSIRRDPGRGQPQHF. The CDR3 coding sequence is TGTGCCAGTAGTATACGGAGGGACCCCGGCAGGGGTCAGCCCCAGCATTTT.

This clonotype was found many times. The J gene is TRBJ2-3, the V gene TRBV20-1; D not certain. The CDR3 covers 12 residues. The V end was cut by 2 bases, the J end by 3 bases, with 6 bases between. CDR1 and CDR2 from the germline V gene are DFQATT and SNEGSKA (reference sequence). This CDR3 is CSARPMTDTQYF. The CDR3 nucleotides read TGCAGTGCTAGACCCATGACAGATACGCAGTATTTT.

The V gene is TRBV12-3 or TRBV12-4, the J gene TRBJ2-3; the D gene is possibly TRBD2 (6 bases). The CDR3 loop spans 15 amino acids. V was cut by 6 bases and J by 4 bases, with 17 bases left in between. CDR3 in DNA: TGTGCCAGCAGCCTCTCGGGGGTTGGCCCAGATACGCAGTATTTT. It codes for CASSLSGVGPDTQYF.

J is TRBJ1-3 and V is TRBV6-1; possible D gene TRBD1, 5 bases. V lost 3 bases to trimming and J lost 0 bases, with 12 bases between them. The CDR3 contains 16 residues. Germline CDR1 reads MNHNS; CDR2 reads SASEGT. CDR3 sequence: CASSDGTGASGNTIYF. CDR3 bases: TGTGCCAGCAGTGATGGGACCGGCGCCTCTGGAAACACCATATATTTT.

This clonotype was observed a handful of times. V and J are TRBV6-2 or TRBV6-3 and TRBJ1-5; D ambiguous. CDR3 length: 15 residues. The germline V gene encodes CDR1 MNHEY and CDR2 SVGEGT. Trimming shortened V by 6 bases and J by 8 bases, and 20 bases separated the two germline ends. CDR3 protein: CASSTGTATLEPQHF. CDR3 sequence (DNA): TGTGCCAGCAGCACCGGCACAGCGACTTTAGAGCCCCAGCATTTT.

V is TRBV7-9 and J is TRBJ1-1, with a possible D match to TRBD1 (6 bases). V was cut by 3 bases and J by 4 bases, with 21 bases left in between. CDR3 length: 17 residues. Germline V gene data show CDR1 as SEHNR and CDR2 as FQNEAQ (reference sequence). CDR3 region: CASSFWGGGKSGTEAFF. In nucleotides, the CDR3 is TGTGCCAGCAGCTTTTGGGGGGGGGGCAAATCGGGCACTGAAGCTTTCTTT.

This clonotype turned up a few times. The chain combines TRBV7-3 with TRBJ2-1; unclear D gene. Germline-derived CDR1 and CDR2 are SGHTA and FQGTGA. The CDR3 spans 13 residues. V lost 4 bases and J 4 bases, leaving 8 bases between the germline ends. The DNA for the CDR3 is TGTGCCAGCAGCTCGGACGTATACAATGAGCAGTTCTTC. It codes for CASSSDVYNEQFF.

CDR3 nucleotide sequence: TGTGCCAGCAGTTACACCCACATGGCGACAGAGACCCAGTACTTC. Translated: CASSYTHMATETQYF. This chain uses TRBV6-5 with TRBJ2-5; D is ambiguous. There are 15 residues in the CDR3. Germline lookup yields CDR1 MNHEY and CDR2 SVGAGI. V was trimmed by 2 bases and J by 4 bases, leaving 14 bases between them.

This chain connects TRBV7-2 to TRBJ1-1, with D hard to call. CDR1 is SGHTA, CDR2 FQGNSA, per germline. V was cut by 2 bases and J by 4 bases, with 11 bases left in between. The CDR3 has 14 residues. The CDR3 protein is CASSLMAAGTEAFF. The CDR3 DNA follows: TGTGCCAGCAGCTTAATGGCAGCGGGCACTGAAGCTTTCTTT.

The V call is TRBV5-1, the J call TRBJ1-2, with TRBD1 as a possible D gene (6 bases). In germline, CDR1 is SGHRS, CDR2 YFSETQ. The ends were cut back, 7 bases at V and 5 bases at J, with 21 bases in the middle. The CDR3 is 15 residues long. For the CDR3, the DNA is TGCGCCAGCCATACAGCATTGGACAGCCCATATGGCTACACCTTC. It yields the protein CASHTALDSPYGYTF.